This TCR beta chain stems from a study of OX40 agonist ivuxolimab in advanced cancers. The CDR3 sequence is 17 residues long. Germline values: CDR1 SGDLS, CDR2 YYNGEE. V was clipped by 3 bases and J by 0 bases; unmatched bases: 4. Blood sampling took place at baseline, cycle 4 day 1, and cycle 7 day 1. The assay was immunoSEQ multiplex PCR, and TCRdb's table has in-frame clones only and misses some. The data hold over 15,000 clones, with 67% observed a single time. Here the sequenced sample was CD4+ or CD8+ T cells sorted from blood, taken in a trial of the OX40 agonist ivuxolimab. The clonotype was recovered from an adult with an advanced solid tumor such as melanoma, head and neck, liver or kidney cancer. The genes are TRBV9 and TRBJ2-2; TRBD1 matches at 11 bases. The CDR3 region is CASSAGQGVANTGELFF. The CDR3, as DNA: TGTGCCAGCAGCGCGGGACAGGGGGTCGCGAACACCGGGGAGCTGTTTTTT.